This TCR beta chain derives from a study of blood T cell repertoires in COVID-19. In the original workflow: Nucleated cell number was recorded as an estimate derived from reference gene primer amplification. Clones were sequenced by immunoSEQ multiplex PCR, and TCRdb holds only the in-frame ones, with some missing. That table gives V, J and clone size, and the DNA gave D and trimming. The data contain a few hundred thousand clones, roughly 90% of them singletons. Germline assignment: CDR1 GTSNPN and CDR2 SVGIG (reference sequence). With 3 bases removed from V and 0 bases from J, the gap between germline ends came to 15 bases. CDR3 length: 16 amino acids. The study recruited people aged roughly 18 to 100 years across around 24 US areas.

This chain joins TRBV30 and TRBJ1-5, with D tentatively TRBD1 (5 bases). This receptor was obtained from a woman in her thirties or forties who had been exposed to COVID-19. The sample was PBMCs or T cells enriched from blood (not recorded which). CDR3 sequence: CAWSPKIGHSNQPQHF. DNA of the CDR3: TGTGCCTGGAGCCCTAAGATAGGACATAGCAATCAGCCCCAGCATTTT.